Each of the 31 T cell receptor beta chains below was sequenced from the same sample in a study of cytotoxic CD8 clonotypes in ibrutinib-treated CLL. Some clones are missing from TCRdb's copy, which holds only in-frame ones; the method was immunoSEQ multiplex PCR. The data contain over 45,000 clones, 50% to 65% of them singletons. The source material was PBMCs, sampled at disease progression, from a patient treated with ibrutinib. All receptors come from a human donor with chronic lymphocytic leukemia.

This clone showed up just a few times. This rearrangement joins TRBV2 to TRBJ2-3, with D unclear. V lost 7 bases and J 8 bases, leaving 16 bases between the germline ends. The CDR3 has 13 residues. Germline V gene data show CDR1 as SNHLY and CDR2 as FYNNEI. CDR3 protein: CASKTEGPTTQYF. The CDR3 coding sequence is TGTGCCAGCAAGACGGAAGGACCGACTACGCAGTATTTT. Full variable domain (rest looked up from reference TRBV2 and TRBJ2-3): EPEVTQTPSHQVTQMGQEVILRCVPISNHLYFYWYRQILGQKVEFLVSFYNNEISEKSEIFDDQFSVERPDGSNFTLKIRSTKLEDSAMYFCASKTEGPTTQYFGPGTRLTVL.

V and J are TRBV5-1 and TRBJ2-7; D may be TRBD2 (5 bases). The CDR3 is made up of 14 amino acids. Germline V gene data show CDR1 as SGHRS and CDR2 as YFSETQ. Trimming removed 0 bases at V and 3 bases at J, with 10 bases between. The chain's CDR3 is CASSLVGSGYEQYF. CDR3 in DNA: TGCGCCAGCAGCTTGGTAGGGAGCGGCTACGAGCAGTACTTC. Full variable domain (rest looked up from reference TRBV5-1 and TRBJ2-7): KAGVTQTPRYLIKTRGQQVTLSCSPISGHRSVSWYQQTPGQGLQFLFEYFSETQRNKGNFPGRFSGRQFSNSRSEMNVSTLELGDSALYLCASSLVGSGYEQYFGPGTRLTVT.

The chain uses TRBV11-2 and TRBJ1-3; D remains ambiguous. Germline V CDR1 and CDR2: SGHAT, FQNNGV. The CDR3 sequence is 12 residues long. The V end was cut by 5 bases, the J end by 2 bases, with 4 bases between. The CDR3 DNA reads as TGTGCCAGCAGCATTCCTGGAAACACCATATATTTT. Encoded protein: CASSIPGNTIYF.

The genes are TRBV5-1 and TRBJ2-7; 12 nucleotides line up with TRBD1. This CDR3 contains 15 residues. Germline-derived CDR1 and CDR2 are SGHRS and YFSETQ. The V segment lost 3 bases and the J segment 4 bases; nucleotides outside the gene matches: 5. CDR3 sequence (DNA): TGCGCCAGCAGCTCGGGACAGGGGGCAGTGTACGAGCAGTACTTC. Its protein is CASSSGQGAVYEQYF.

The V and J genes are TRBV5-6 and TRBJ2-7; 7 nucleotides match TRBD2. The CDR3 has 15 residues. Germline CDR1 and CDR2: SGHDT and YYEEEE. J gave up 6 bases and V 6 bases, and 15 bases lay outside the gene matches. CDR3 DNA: TGTGCCAGCACCTTCGACTCGGGGGGTTCAGGCGAGCAGTACTTC. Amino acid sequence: CASTFDSGGSGEQYF.

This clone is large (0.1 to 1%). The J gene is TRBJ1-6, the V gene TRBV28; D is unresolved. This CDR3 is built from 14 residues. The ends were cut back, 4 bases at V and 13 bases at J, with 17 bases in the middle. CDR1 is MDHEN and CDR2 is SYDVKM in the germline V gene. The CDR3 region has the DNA TGTGCCAGCAGTTGGGCCGTTTTTAACTCGCCCCTCCACTTT. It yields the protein CASSWAVFNSPLHF. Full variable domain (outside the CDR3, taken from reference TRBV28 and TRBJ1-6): DVKVTQSSRYLVKRTGEKVFLECVQDMDHENMFWYRQDPGLGLRLIYFSYDVKMKEKGDIPEGYSVSREKKERFSLILESASTNQTSMYLCASSWAVFNSPLHFGNGTRLTVT.

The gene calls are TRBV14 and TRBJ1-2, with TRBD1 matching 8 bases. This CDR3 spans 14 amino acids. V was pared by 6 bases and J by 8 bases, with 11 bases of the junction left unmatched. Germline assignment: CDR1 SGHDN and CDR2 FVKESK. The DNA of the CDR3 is TGTGCCAGCAGACAGCTAGACAGGGGCGGCGGCTACACCTTC. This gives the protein CASRQLDRGGGYTF. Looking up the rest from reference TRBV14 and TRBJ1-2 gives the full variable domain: EAGVTQFPSHSVIEKGQTVTLRCDPISGHDNLYWYRRVMGKEIKFLLHFVKESKQDESGMPNNRFLAERTGGTYSTLKVQPAELEDSGVYFCASRQLDRGGGYTFGSGTRLTVV.

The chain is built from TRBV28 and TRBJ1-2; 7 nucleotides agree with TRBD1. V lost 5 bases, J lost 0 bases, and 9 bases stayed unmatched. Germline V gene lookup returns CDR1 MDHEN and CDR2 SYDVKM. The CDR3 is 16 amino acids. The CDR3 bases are TGTGCCAGCAGTCCCGGGACAGTGACTACTAACTATGGCTACACCTTC. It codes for CASSPGTVTTNYGYTF.

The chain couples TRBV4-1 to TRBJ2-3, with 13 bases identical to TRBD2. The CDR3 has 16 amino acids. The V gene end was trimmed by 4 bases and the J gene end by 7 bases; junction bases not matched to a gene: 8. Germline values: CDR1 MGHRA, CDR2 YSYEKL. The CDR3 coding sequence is TGCGCCAGCAGCCGACGCGGACTAGCGGGAGACAATACGCAGTATTTT. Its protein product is CASSRRGLAGDNTQYF.

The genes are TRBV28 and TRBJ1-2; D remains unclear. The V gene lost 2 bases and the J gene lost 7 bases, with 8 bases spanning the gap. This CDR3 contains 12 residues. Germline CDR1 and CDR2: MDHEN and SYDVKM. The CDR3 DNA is TGTGCCAGCAGTTTAAATCAACGTGGCTACACCTTC. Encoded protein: CASSLNQRGYTF.

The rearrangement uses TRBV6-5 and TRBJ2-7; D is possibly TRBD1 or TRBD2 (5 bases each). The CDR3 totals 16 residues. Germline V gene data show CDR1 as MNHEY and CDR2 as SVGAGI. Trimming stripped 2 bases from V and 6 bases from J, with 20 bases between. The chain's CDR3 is CASSYSPGPLSGEQYF. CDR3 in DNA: TGTGCCAGCAGTTACAGCCCGGGACCCTTATCGGGCGAGCAGTACTTC.

The CDR3 region has the DNA TGTGCCAGCAGCTTAGGATCGGGACCCTCCTACGAGCAGTACTTC. Protein sequence: CASSLGSGPSYEQYF. The genes are TRBV7-2 and TRBJ2-7; D may match TRBD1 or TRBD2 (5 bases each). This CDR3 has 15 residues. Trimming shortened V by 1 base and J by 0 bases, and 10 bases separated the two germline ends. Germline-derived CDR1 and CDR2 are SGHTA and FQGNSA.

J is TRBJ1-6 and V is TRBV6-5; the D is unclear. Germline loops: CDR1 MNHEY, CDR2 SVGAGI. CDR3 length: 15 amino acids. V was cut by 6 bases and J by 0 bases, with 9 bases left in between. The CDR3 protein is CASRGRSSYNSPLHF. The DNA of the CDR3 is TGTGCCAGCAGAGGACGGAGCTCCTATAATTCACCCCTCCACTTT.

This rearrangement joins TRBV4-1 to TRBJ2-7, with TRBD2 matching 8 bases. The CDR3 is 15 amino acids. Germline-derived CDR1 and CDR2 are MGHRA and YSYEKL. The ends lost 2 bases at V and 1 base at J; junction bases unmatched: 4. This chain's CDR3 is CASSQTGLGSYEQYF. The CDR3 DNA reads TGCGCCAGCAGCCAAACGGGACTAGGATCCTACGAGCAGTACTTC.

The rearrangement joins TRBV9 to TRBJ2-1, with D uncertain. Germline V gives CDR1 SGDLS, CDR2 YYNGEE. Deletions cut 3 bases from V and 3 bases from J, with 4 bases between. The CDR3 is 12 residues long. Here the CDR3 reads CASSADYNEQFF. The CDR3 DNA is TGTGCCAGCAGCGCCGACTACAATGAGCAGTTCTTC.

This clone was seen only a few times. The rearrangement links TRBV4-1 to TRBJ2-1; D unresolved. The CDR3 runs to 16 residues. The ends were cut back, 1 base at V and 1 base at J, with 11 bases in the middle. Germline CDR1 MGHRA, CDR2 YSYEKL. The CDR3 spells CASSQVNEFSYNEQFF. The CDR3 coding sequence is TGCGCCAGCAGCCAAGTCAACGAGTTTTCCTACAATGAGCAGTTCTTC.

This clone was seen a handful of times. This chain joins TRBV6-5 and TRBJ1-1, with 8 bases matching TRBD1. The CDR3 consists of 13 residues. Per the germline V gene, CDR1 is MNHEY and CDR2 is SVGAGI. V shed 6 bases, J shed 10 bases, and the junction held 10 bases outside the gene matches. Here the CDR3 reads CASSLGQAKRAFF. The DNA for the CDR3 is TGTGCCAGCAGCCTGGGACAGGCGAAGCGAGCTTTCTTT.

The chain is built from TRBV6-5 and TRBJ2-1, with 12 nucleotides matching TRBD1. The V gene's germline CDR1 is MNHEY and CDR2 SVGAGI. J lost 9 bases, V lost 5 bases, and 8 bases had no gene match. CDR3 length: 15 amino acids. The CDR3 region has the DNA TGTGCCAGCAGTCGCTCTCCGGGACAGGGGGCTGAGCAGTTCTTC. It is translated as CASSRSPGQGAEQFF.

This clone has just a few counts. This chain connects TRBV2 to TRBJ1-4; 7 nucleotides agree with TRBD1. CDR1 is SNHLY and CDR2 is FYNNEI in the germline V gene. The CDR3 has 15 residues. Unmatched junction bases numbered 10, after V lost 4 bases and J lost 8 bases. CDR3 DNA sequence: TGTGCCAGCAGTGGACAGGGACAGAGCGGGGAAAAACTGTTTTTT. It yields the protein CASSGQGQSGEKLFF.

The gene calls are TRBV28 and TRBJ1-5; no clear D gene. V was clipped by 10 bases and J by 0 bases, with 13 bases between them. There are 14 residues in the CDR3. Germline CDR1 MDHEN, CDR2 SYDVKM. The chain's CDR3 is CATLEGLSNQPQHF. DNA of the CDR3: TGTGCCACCCTAGAAGGGCTTAGCAATCAGCCCCAGCATTTT.

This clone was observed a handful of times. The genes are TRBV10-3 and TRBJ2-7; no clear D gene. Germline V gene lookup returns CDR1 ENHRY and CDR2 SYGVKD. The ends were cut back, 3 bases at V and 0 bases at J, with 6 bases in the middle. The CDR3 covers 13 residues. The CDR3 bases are TGTGCCATCAGTGATGACAACTCCTACGAGCAGTACTTC. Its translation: CAISDDNSYEQYF.

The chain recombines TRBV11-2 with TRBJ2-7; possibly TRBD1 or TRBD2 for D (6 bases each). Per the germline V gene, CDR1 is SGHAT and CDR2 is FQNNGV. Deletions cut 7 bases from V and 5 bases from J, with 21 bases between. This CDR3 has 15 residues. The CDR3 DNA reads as TGTGCCAGCATCAAGAACGCAGGGGACTGGGACGAGCAGTACTTC. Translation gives CASIKNAGDWDEQYF.

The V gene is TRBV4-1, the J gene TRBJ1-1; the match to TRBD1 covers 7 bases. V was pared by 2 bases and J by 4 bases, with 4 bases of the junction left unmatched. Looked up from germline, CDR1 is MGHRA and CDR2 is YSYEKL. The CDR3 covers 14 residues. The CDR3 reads CASSQRQGVTEAFF. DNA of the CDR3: TGCGCCAGCAGCCAACGACAGGGCGTCACTGAAGCTTTCTTT.

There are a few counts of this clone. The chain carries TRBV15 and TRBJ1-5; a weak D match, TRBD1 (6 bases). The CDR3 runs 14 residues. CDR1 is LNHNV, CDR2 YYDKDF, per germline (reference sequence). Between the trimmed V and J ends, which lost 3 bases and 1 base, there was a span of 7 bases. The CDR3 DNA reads TGTGCCACCAGCAGGGACAGAAGCAATCAGCCCCAGCATTTT. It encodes CATSRDRSNQPQHF.

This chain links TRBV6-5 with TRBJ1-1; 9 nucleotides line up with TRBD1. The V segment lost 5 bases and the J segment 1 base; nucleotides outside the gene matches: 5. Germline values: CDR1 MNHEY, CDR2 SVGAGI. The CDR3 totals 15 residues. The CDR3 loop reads CASSRKQGANTEAFF. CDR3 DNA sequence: TGTGCCAGCAGTCGTAAACAGGGGGCGAACACTGAAGCTTTCTTT.

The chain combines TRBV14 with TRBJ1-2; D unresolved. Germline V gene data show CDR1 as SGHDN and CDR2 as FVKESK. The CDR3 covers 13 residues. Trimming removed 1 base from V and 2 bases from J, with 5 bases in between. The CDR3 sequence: CASSQVQNYGYTF. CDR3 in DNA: TGTGCCAGCAGCCAAGTCCAAAACTATGGCTACACCTTC.

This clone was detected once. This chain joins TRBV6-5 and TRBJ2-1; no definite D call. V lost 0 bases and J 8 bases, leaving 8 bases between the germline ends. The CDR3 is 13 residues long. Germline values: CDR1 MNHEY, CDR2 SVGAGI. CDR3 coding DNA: TGTGCCAGCAGTTACTCCCATCTGCATGAGCAGTTCTTC. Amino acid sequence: CASSYSHLHEQFF.

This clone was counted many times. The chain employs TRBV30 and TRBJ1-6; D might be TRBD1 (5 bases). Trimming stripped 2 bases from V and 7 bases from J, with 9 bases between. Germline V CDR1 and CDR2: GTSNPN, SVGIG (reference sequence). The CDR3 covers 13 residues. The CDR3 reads CAWSTTDNSPLHF. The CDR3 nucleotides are TGTGCCTGGAGTACGACAGACAATTCACCCCTCCACTTT.

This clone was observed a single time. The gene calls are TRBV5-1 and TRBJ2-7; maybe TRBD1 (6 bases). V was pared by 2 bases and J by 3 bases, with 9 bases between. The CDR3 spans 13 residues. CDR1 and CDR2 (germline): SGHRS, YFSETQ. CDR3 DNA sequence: TGCGCCAGCAGCTTTGCCAGGGGCTACGAGCAGTACTTC. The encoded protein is CASSFARGYEQYF.

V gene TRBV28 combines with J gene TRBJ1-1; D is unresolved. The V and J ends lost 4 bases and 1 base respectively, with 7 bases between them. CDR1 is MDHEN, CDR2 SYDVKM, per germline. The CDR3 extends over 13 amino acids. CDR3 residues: CASSSPRNTEAFF. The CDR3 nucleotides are TGTGCCAGCAGTTCCCCCAGGAACACTGAAGCTTTCTTT.

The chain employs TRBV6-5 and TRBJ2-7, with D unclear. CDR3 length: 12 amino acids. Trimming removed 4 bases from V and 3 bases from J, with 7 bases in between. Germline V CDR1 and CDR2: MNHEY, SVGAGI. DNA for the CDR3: TGTGCCAGCAGTTTAGGCGACTACGAGCAGTACTTC. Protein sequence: CASSLGDYEQYF.